Following are 24 T cell receptor beta chains from one sample sequenced in a study of CD4 T cells in relation to SARS-CoV-2 and coronaviruses. Produced via immunoSEQ multiplex PCR; TCRdb's table is partial and in-frame only. The sample carries tens of thousands of clones, over 70% recorded once. The antigens for these receptors are not known. The sequenced sample consisted of naive CD4+ T cells from PBMCs, cultured in vitro. Indicated subset: naive CD4+ T cells isolated by negative enrichment. Receptors were obtained from an adult with COVID-19.

This clone was seen only a few times. This chain connects TRBV19 to TRBJ2-5; D unresolved. In germline, CDR1 is LNHDA, CDR2 SQIVND (reference sequence). CDR3 length: 17 residues. V lost 1 base and J 1 base, leaving 16 bases between the germline ends. CDR3: CASSIGRRRSAQETQYF. The CDR3 nucleotides read TGTGCCAGTAGTATAGGAAGACGCAGGTCGGCCCAAGAGACCCAGTACTTC.

This clone appeared once. The gene calls are TRBV5-1 and TRBJ2-2; possible D gene TRBD1, 5 bases. Trimming took 4 bases from V and 6 from J, leaving 13 bases between them. This CDR3 is built from 14 residues. Looked up from germline, CDR1 is SGHRS and CDR2 is YFSETQ. The DNA of the CDR3 is TGCGCCAGCAGCACACCCCAGGGCTCCGGGGAGCTGTTTTTT. This codes for CASSTPQGSGELFF.

V gene TRBV3-1 (or the pseudogene TRBV3-2) combines with J gene TRBJ2-7, with a possible D match to TRBD1 (6 bases). The CDR3 extends over 15 amino acids. V lost 1 base and J lost 5, with 15 bases in between. The germline CDR1 and CDR2 sequences are LGHDT and YNNKEL (reference sequence). As DNA, the CDR3 is TGTGCCAGCAGCCAAGGATTCAGGGGCAACCACGAGCAGTACTTC. Protein: CASSQGFRGNHEQYF.

The chain joins TRBV24-1 to TRBJ1-5, with TRBD1 matching 10 bases. This CDR3 spans 17 amino acids. V lost 4 bases and J lost 4; bases outside the gene matches: 9. Germline loops: CDR1 KGHDR, CDR2 SFDVKD. CDR3 nucleotide sequence: TGTGCCACCAGTGAGGGCGTCGGACAGGGGGAAAATCAGCCCCAGCATTTT. It encodes CATSEGVGQGENQPQHF.

The chain uses TRBV6-1 and TRBJ1-1; possible D gene TRBD1, 5 bases. This CDR3 spans 13 amino acids. CDR1 and CDR2 from the germline V gene are MNHNS and SASEGT. Trimming took off 3 bases at V and 5 bases at J, with 10 bases between the two ends. In DNA, the CDR3 is TGTGCCAGCAGTGAGGGACGGGGAACTGAAGCTTTCTTT. Protein sequence: CASSEGRGTEAFF.

The V gene is TRBV18, the J gene TRBJ2-2, with D unclear. Germline V gives CDR1 KGHSH, CDR2 LQKENI. The CDR3 runs 15 residues. V gave up 7 bases and J gave up 5 bases, with 17 bases separating them. The CDR3 DNA sequence: TGTGCCAGCTGCGCCACCAACGGACGGACCGGGGAGCTGTTTTTT. It yields the protein CASCATNGRTGELFF.

V usage is TRBV3-1 (or the pseudogene TRBV3-2) and J usage is TRBJ2-3; the D is unclear. Per germline, CDR1 LGHDT and CDR2 YNNKEL (reference sequence). The V end lost 0 bases, the J end lost 4 bases, and 8 bases lay between the germline ends. This CDR3 contains 14 residues. The CDR3 region has the DNA TGTGCCAGCAGCCAAGATCGGCTGCCAGATACGCAGTATTTT. It yields the protein CASSQDRLPDTQYF.

This clone appeared a single time. The V gene is TRBV9, the J gene TRBJ2-1; 10 nucleotides match TRBD2. Germline V lookup: CDR1 SGDLS, CDR2 YYNGEE. The length of the CDR3 is 16 residues. J was trimmed by 5 bases and V by 1 base; bases with no gene match: 6. The CDR3 is CASSVFSSGSDNEQFF. CDR3 DNA sequence: TGTGCCAGCAGCGTATTTTCTAGCGGGAGTGACAATGAGCAGTTCTTC. Looking up the rest from reference TRBV9 and TRBJ2-1 gives the full variable domain: DSGVTQTPKHLITATGQRVTLRCSPRSGDLSVYWYQQSLDQGLQFLIQYYNGEERAKGNILERFSAQQFPDLHSELNLSSLELGDSALYFCASSVFSSGSDNEQFFGPGTRLTVL.

CDR3: CASSERSDNEQFF. The CDR3 nucleotides are TGTGCCAGCAGTGAGCGGAGTGACAATGAGCAGTTCTTC. This sequence joins TRBV2 and TRBJ2-1; D is uncertain. Germline values: CDR1 SNHLY, CDR2 FYNNEI. Trimming cost V 3 bases and J 5 bases, with 8 bases left between them. This CDR3 spans 13 amino acids. Together with reference TRBV2 and TRBJ2-1, the CDR3 gives the full variable domain: EPEVTQTPSHQVTQMGQEVILRCVPISNHLYFYWYRQILGQKVEFLVSFYNNEISEKSEIFDDQFSVERPDGSNFTLKIRSTKLEDSAMYFCASSERSDNEQFFGPGTRLTVL.

The gene calls are TRBV25-1 and TRBJ2-1; TRBD2 might be the D (6 bases). This CDR3 has 13 residues. CDR1 and CDR2 (germline): MGHDK, SYGVNS. The V and J ends lost 4 bases and 6 bases respectively, with 10 bases between them. DNA for the CDR3: TGTGCCAGCAGTGCAAGACTAGGCAATGAGCAGTTCTTC. Its protein product is CASSARLGNEQFF.

The rearrangement links TRBV7-8 to TRBJ2-2; 13 nucleotides align to TRBD2. V shed 4 bases, J shed 4 bases, and the junction held 6 bases outside the gene matches. This CDR3 has 17 residues. CDR1 SGHVS and CDR2 FQNEAQ come from the germline V gene. CDR3 loop: CASSSGLAGDATGELFF. Here the CDR3 DNA reads TGTGCCAGCAGCTCAGGACTAGCGGGAGACGCCACCGGGGAGCTGTTTTTT.

V gene TRBV6-2 or TRBV6-3 combines with J gene TRBJ2-7; no firm D call. The CDR3 has 14 residues. Trimming took off 6 bases at V and 6 bases at J, with 18 bases between the two ends. In germline, CDR1 is MNHEY, CDR2 SVGEGT. CDR3 DNA sequence: TGTGCCAGCAGCCGCGGTCGAGGATCAACCGAGCAGTACTTC. This gives the protein CASSRGRGSTEQYF.

The chain links TRBV21-1 to TRBJ2-7; TRBD1 is the table's D call, not checked against the DNA. TRBV21-1 represents a pseudogene. This CDR3 is built from 14 residues. CDR3 in amino acids: CASSPGQGWYEQYF. CDR3 nucleotides: TGTGCCAGCAGCCCCGGACAGGGATGGTACGAGCAGTACTTC.

The chain carries TRBV5-1 and TRBJ2-1, with TRBD2 matching over 8 bases. From germline, CDR1 is SGHRS and CDR2 YFSETQ. V dropped 2 bases and J dropped 8; count of bases not matched to a gene: 9. The CDR3 extends over 15 amino acids. CDR3 loop: CASSFISGITYEQFF. The CDR3 DNA reads as TGCGCCAGCAGCTTTATTAGCGGGATTACGTATGAGCAGTTCTTC.

The chain joins TRBV9 to TRBJ2-5; D call uncertain. Looked up from germline, CDR1 is SGDLS and CDR2 is YYNGEE. The CDR3 has 14 residues. Trimming removed 4 bases at V and 1 base at J, with 11 bases between. In DNA, the CDR3 is TGTGCCAGCAGCCGTAGTGGAGTCCAAGAGACCCAGTACTTC. This encodes CASSRSGVQETQYF.

This sequence joins TRBV5-4 and TRBJ2-1; D not resolved. The V gene lost 5 bases and the J gene lost 0 bases, with 15 bases spanning the gap. Germline values: CDR1 SGHNT, CDR2 YYREEE (reference sequence). The CDR3 runs to 16 residues. This chain's CDR3 is CASRAGEASSYNEQFF. The CDR3 DNA sequence: TGTGCCAGCAGGGCTGGTGAGGCCAGCTCCTACAATGAGCAGTTCTTC. The full variable domain, rest sourced from reference TRBV5-4 and TRBJ2-1, is ETGVTQSPTHLIKTRGQQVTLRCSSQSGHNTVSWYQQALGQGPQFIFQYYREEENGRGNFPPRFSGLQFPNYSSELNVNALELDDSALYLCASRAGEASSYNEQFFGPGTRLTVL.

The CDR3 bases are TGTGCCAGCAGCGTACGTGACAATGAGCAGTTCTTC. Translating gives CASSVRDNEQFF. The V gene is TRBV9, the J gene TRBJ2-1; D is unclear. The CDR3 sequence is 12 residues long. CDR1 and CDR2 (germline): SGDLS, YYNGEE. V was trimmed by 1 base and J by 5 bases, leaving 4 bases between them.

This clone turned up a few times. The V call is TRBV4-1, the J call TRBJ2-2; either TRBD1 or TRBD2 may supply D (5 bases each). Germline loops: CDR1 MGHRA, CDR2 YSYEKL. V was clipped by 6 bases and J by 1 base, with 12 bases between them. The CDR3 sequence is 15 residues long. The CDR3 spells CASRPGQWNTGELFF. The CDR3 region has the DNA TGCGCCAGCAGACCGGGGCAATGGAACACCGGGGAGCTGTTTTTT.

The genes are TRBV15 and TRBJ2-7; D might be TRBD2 (7 bases). CDR1 and CDR2 from the germline V gene are LNHNV and YYDKDF (reference sequence). The CDR3 is made up of 15 amino acids. Trimming pared 1 base from V and 5 bases from J, leaving 15 bases between. The CDR3 DNA follows: TGTGCCACCAGCAGAGGGGAGGGGGATGTGGACGAGCAGTACTTC. It codes for CATSRGEGDVDEQYF.

The chain combines TRBV6-5 with TRBJ2-2, with D uncertain. The CDR3 consists of 15 residues. Between the trimmed V and J ends, which lost 6 bases and 1 base, there was a span of 12 bases. CDR1 MNHEY and CDR2 SVGAGI come from the germline V gene. CDR3 sequence reads: CASRRSLWNTGELFF. The CDR3 nucleotides are TGTGCCAGCAGGCGGAGTCTATGGAACACCGGGGAGCTGTTTTTT.

The chain has TRBV5-1 and TRBJ2-5; the match to TRBD2 covers 7 bases. CDR3 size: 16 residues. The germline V gene has CDR1 SGHRS and CDR2 YFSETQ. Germline trimming cut 4 bases from V and 5 bases from J; bases unmatched to any gene: 14. CDR3 loop: CASSGFRGGLVETQYF. CDR3 in DNA: TGCGCCAGCAGCGGGTTTAGGGGAGGGCTGGTGGAGACCCAGTACTTC.

V gene TRBV27 combines with J gene TRBJ2-5; TRBD2 might be the D (6 bases). The CDR3 runs to 15 residues. Trimming left V 5 bases short and J 2 bases short, with 15 bases between. CDR1 is MNHEY, CDR2 SMNVEV, per germline (reference sequence). The CDR3 bases are TGTGCCAGCAGTCCGAGGGTAGCGGTTCAAGAGACCCAGTACTTC. Translating it yields CASSPRVAVQETQYF.

For the CDR3, the DNA is TGTGCCAGCAGCCAGGTGGGGGAGGGGCCCCAGCATTTT. Encoded protein: CASSQVGEGPQHF. The J gene is TRBJ1-5, the V gene TRBV12-3 or TRBV12-4; a possible D gene is TRBD1 (5 bases). This CDR3 is built from 13 residues. Trimming stripped 6 bases from V and 9 bases from J, with 15 bases between.

The chain couples TRBV30 to TRBJ2-3; D perhaps matches TRBD1 (6 bases). The CDR3 runs to 13 residues. From germline, CDR1 is GTSNPN and CDR2 SVGIG (reference sequence). Trimming pared 2 bases from V and 1 base from J, leaving 7 bases between. In DNA form, the CDR3 reads TGTGCCTGGAGTTACAGGGGCACAGATACGCAGTATTTT. It specifies CAWSYRGTDTQYF.